Reported below is one TCR beta chain. No antigen is known for it. This specimen belongs to a study of cytomegalovirus exposure and HLA in healthy donors. Study findings and constraints: Roughly even sequencing depth across donors was the assumption behind the presence/absence analyses.

CDR3 length equals 12 residues. Germline values: CDR1 SGHRS, CDR2 YFSETQ. V was cut by 4 bases and J by 2 bases, with 6 bases left in between. PCR primers comprised 60 Vbeta and 13 Jbeta primers. The protocol was immunoSEQ multiplex PCR, while the TCRdb copy is restricted to in-frame clones and leaves out a portion. This sample carries around 150,000 clones, 75% to 80% of them seen once, and the ten largest clones take more than 13%. The sequencing input was PBMCs. This receptor was taken from a man aged 50-59 years in good health and CMV-seropositive. This chain joins TRBV5-1 and TRBJ2-5; D is uncertain. CDR3 bases: TGCGCCAGCAGCCCCGGGCAAGAGACCCAGTACTTC. Encoded protein: CASSPGQETQYF. The entire variable domain, with the rest obtained from reference TRBV5-1 and TRBJ2-5, is as follows: KAGVTQTPRYLIKTRGQQVTLSCSPISGHRSVSWYQQTPGQGLQFLFEYFSETQRNKGNFPGRFSGRQFSNSRSEMNVSTLELGDSALYLCASSPGQETQYFGPGTRLLVL.